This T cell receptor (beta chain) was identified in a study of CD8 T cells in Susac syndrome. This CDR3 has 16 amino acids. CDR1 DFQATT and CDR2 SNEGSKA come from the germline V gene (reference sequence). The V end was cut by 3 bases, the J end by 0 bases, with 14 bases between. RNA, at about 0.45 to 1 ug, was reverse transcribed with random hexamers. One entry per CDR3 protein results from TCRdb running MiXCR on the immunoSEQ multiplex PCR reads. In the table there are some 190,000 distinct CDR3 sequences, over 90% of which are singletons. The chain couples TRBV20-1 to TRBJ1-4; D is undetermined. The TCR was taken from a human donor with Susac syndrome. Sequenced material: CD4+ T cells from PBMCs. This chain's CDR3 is CSASVGWIATNEKLFF. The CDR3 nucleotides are TGCAGTGCTAGTGTAGGGTGGATTGCAACTAATGAAAAACTGTTTTTT.